Presented here are 21 T cell receptor beta chains from one specimen sequenced in a study of T cell repertoires in cytomegalovirus infection. From the reads, TCRdb called clonotypes with MiXCR, one entry per CDR3 protein. This sample has 250,000 to 400,000 distinct CDR3 sequences; about 25% occur once, and the top ten carry roughly 13%. Their recognized antigens are unknown. This specimen consisted of cultured PBMCs, obtained from culture after CMV antigen stimulation. These receptors were collected from a human donor in good health (CMV status not recorded). Some clones in this sample may be carry-over from other donors' samples.

This clonotype has a handful of counts. The V gene is TRBV6-5, the J gene TRBJ1-5, with D possibly matching TRBD1 (5 bases). The germline V and J ends were trimmed by 2 bases and 5 bases, with 10 bases remaining between them. The CDR3 runs to 14 residues. Germline V CDR1 and CDR2: MNHEY, SVGAGI. The chain's CDR3 is CASSYGMGDQPQHF. The CDR3 coding sequence is TGTGCCAGCAGTTACGGCATGGGGGATCAGCCCCAGCATTTT.

This clonotype occurred many times. The gene calls are TRBV19 and TRBJ1-5, with 11 bases identical to TRBD1. The CDR3 is 17 amino acids. J was trimmed by 11 bases and V by 3 bases; bases with no gene match: 15. Germline CDR1 reads LNHDA; CDR2 reads SQIVND (reference sequence). The CDR3 reads CASSIGLGQGAARAQHF. The CDR3 DNA is TGTGCCAGTAGTATTGGTTTAGGACAGGGGGCTGCACGGGCCCAGCATTTT.

This clonotype was seen a few times. V is TRBV28 and J is TRBJ1-1; 10 bases are shared with TRBD1. Germline V gives CDR1 MDHEN, CDR2 SYDVKM. Trimming at V came to 3 bases and at J to 4 bases, leaving 5 bases not matched to a gene. This CDR3 has 15 residues. The CDR3 DNA reads TGTGCCAGCAGTTTGTTGGACAGGGGGGGCACTGAAGCTTTCTTT. Translating gives CASSLLDRGGTEAFF.

The chain joins TRBV7-9 to TRBJ2-5; D assignment may be TRBD1 or TRBD2 (5 bases each). V dropped 2 bases and J dropped 5 bases, with 12 bases sitting between them. Per the germline V gene, CDR1 is SEHNR and CDR2 is FQNEAQ (reference sequence). The CDR3 is 14 residues long. CDR3 amino acids: CASSLSLGTETQYF. CDR3 DNA sequence: TGTGCCAGCAGCTTAAGCTTGGGGACGGAGACCCAGTACTTC.

This clonotype was detected a few times. The chain couples TRBV6-2 or TRBV6-3 to TRBJ2-1; a weak D match, TRBD2 (5 bases). Trimming left V 2 bases short and J 1 base short, with 6 bases between. The CDR3 contains 14 residues. The germline gives CDR1 MNHEY, CDR2 SVGEGT. The CDR3 sequence: CASSYRGSYNEQFF. The DNA for the CDR3 is TGTGCCAGCAGTTACCGGGGTTCCTACAATGAGCAGTTCTTC.

This clonotype was counted only a few times. The CDR3 here is CASSYSTTQEQYF. The DNA of the CDR3 is TGTGCCAGCAGTTACTCAACTACTCAGGAGCAGTACTTC. The rearrangement links TRBV6-2 or TRBV6-3 to TRBJ2-7, with D unclear. Trimming cost V 0 bases and J 7 bases, with 10 bases left between them. CDR3 size: 13 residues. Per the germline V gene, CDR1 is MNHEY and CDR2 is SVGEGT.

The sample holds many counts of this clonotype. The gene calls are TRBV7-2 and TRBJ2-5; D uncertain. The germline CDR1 and CDR2 sequences are SGHTA and FQGNSA. Trimming pared 0 bases from V and 3 bases from J, leaving 5 bases between. This CDR3 is built from 13 residues. CDR3 in DNA: TGTGCCAGCAGCTTAGCCCGGAAAGAGACCCAGTACTTC. It is translated as CASSLARKETQYF.

The DNA of the CDR3 is TGTGCCAGCAGCCCAGCGGGAGGGACAGGGGGCAATGAGCAGTTCTTC. Protein sequence: CASSPAGGTGGNEQFF. The chain is built from TRBV7-3 and TRBJ2-1; D is possibly TRBD1 (11 bases). CDR3 size: 16 residues. Germline lookup yields CDR1 SGHTA and CDR2 FQGTGA. V dropped 5 bases and J dropped 6 bases, with 20 bases sitting between them.

This rearrangement joins TRBV7-8 to TRBJ2-5, with 7 bases that match TRBD2. The J segment lost 3 bases and the V segment lost 3 bases, leaving 1 base of the junction unmatched. This CDR3 has 13 residues. Per germline, CDR1 SGHVS and CDR2 FQNEAQ. CDR3 sequence: CASSFGLEETQYF. DNA for the CDR3: TGTGCCAGCAGCTTCGGACTAGAAGAGACCCAGTACTTC.

The rearrangement uses TRBV4-3 and TRBJ2-2; 7 bases match TRBD1. The CDR3 runs 15 residues. The germline CDR1 and CDR2 sequences are LGHNA and YSLEER. V lost 4 bases and J lost 6; bases outside the gene matches: 8. The CDR3 sequence is CASSPRRQGPGELFF. The CDR3 nucleotides read TGCGCCAGCAGCCCACGGAGACAGGGCCCCGGGGAGCTGTTTTTT.

The chain combines TRBV19 with TRBJ2-6; 7 bases map to TRBD1. The CDR3 length is 14 residues. V lost 6 bases to trimming and J lost 4 bases; unmatched junction nucleotides: 3. The germline V gene has CDR1 LNHDA and CDR2 SQIVND (reference sequence). CDR3 region: CASRTGYGANVLTF. The CDR3, as DNA: TGTGCCAGTAGGACAGGGTACGGGGCCAACGTCCTGACTTTC.

Note on this clonotype: A junction boundary mismatches the germline segment, possibly from a read error. V gene TRBV7-2 combines with J gene TRBJ2-1; 10 positions match TRBD2. This CDR3 comprises 12 residues. Germline V gene lookup returns CDR1 SGHTA and CDR2 FQGNSA. This CDR3 reads CASSFSSGSMIF. Here the CDR3 DNA reads TGTGCCAGCAGCTTCTCTAGCGGGAGTATGATCTTC.

This clonotype was seen repeatedly, ten times or more. The V call is TRBV5-1, the J call TRBJ2-7, with no clear D. The ends were cut back, 0 bases at V and 4 bases at J, with 8 bases in the middle. The CDR3 is made up of 13 amino acids. Germline V gene sequence: CDR1 SGHRS, CDR2 YFSETQ. CDR3 DNA: TGCGCCAGCAGCTTGGAGGGAAGGTACGAGCAGTACTTC. Translated, it gives CASSLEGRYEQYF. Supplemented by reference TRBV5-1 and TRBJ2-7, the full variable domain reads KAGVTQTPRYLIKTRGQQVTLSCSPISGHRSVSWYQQTPGQGLQFLFEYFSETQRNKGNFPGRFSGRQFSNSRSEMNVSTLELGDSALYLCASSLEGRYEQYFGPGTRLTVT.

This clonotype has just one count. CDR3 protein: CASCRDGYEQYF. The CDR3 nucleotides are TGTGCCAGCTGCCGGGATGGCTACGAGCAGTACTTC. The chain combines TRBV28 with TRBJ2-7; D is perhaps TRBD2 (5 bases). With 8 bases removed from V and 3 bases from J, the gap between germline ends came to 11 bases. The germline V gene encodes CDR1 MDHEN and CDR2 SYDVKM. The CDR3 extends over 12 amino acids.

This clonotype has more than one count but fewer than ten. V gene TRBV27 combines with J gene TRBJ1-1; 8 bases align to TRBD1. This CDR3 contains 15 residues. V trimming: 3 bases; J trimming: 2 bases; junction bases outside the gene matches: 5. Per the germline V gene, CDR1 is MNHEY and CDR2 is SMNVEV (reference sequence). The CDR3 region is CASSFRGTGNTEAFF. CDR3 nucleotides: TGTGCCAGCAGTTTCCGCGGGACAGGAAACACTGAAGCTTTCTTT.

The V and J genes are TRBV4-1 and TRBJ1-5, with 7 bases lining up with TRBD1. In germline, CDR1 is MGHRA, CDR2 YSYEKL. Trimming removed 2 bases from V and 9 bases from J; junction bases left unmatched: 7. The CDR3 consists of 14 residues. CDR3: CASSQLQGNGPQHF. In DNA, the CDR3 is TGCGCCAGCAGCCAATTACAGGGGAATGGGCCCCAGCATTTT.

The V gene is TRBV27, the J gene TRBJ2-3; 10 bases are a match to TRBD2. The CDR3 is 16 amino acids. Germline lookup yields CDR1 MNHEY and CDR2 SMNVEV (reference sequence). J lost 1 base, V lost 3 bases, and 4 bases had no gene match. Written as DNA, the CDR3 is TGTGCCAGCAGTTTTTCCGGGACTAGCGGCACAGATACGCAGTATTTT. It yields the protein CASSFSGTSGTDTQYF.

Many counts were recorded for this clonotype. The chain employs TRBV7-2 and TRBJ1-2; D gene ambiguous. V gave up 7 bases and J gave up 4 bases, with 16 bases separating them. The germline V gene has CDR1 SGHTA and CDR2 FQGNSA. There are 14 residues in the CDR3. The CDR3 coding sequence is TGTGCCAGCACCCCCGAGCCGACTTCCTATGGCTACACCTTC. Residues: CASTPEPTSYGYTF.

The chain uses TRBV5-4 and TRBJ2-3; a possible D gene is TRBD2 (6 bases). V lost 4 bases and J lost 5, with 17 bases in between. Germline values: CDR1 SGHNT, CDR2 YYREEE (reference sequence). This CDR3 contains 15 residues. The CDR3 reads CASSPRHGSLDTQYF. CDR3 sequence (DNA): TGTGCCAGCAGCCCACGACACGGGAGCCTAGATACGCAGTATTTT.

This clonotype came up once. The chain joins TRBV2 to TRBJ2-1, with TRBD2 matching over 11 bases. CDR1 and CDR2 (germline): SNHLY, FYNNEI. The CDR3 extends over 15 amino acids. V was clipped by 7 bases and J by 7 bases; unmatched bases: 9. This chain's CDR3 is CASTVVAGGPNEQFF. The CDR3 DNA reads TGTGCCAGCACAGTGGTAGCGGGAGGGCCTAATGAGCAGTTCTTC.

The J gene is TRBJ2-5, the V gene TRBV29-1; D gene unclear. This CDR3 has 14 amino acids. V lost 3 bases and J 2 bases, leaving 13 bases between the germline ends. Germline values: CDR1 SQVTM, CDR2 ANQGSEA. The CDR3 spells CSVDRSIDQETQYF. DNA for the CDR3: TGCAGCGTTGACAGGTCGATTGATCAAGAGACCCAGTACTTC.